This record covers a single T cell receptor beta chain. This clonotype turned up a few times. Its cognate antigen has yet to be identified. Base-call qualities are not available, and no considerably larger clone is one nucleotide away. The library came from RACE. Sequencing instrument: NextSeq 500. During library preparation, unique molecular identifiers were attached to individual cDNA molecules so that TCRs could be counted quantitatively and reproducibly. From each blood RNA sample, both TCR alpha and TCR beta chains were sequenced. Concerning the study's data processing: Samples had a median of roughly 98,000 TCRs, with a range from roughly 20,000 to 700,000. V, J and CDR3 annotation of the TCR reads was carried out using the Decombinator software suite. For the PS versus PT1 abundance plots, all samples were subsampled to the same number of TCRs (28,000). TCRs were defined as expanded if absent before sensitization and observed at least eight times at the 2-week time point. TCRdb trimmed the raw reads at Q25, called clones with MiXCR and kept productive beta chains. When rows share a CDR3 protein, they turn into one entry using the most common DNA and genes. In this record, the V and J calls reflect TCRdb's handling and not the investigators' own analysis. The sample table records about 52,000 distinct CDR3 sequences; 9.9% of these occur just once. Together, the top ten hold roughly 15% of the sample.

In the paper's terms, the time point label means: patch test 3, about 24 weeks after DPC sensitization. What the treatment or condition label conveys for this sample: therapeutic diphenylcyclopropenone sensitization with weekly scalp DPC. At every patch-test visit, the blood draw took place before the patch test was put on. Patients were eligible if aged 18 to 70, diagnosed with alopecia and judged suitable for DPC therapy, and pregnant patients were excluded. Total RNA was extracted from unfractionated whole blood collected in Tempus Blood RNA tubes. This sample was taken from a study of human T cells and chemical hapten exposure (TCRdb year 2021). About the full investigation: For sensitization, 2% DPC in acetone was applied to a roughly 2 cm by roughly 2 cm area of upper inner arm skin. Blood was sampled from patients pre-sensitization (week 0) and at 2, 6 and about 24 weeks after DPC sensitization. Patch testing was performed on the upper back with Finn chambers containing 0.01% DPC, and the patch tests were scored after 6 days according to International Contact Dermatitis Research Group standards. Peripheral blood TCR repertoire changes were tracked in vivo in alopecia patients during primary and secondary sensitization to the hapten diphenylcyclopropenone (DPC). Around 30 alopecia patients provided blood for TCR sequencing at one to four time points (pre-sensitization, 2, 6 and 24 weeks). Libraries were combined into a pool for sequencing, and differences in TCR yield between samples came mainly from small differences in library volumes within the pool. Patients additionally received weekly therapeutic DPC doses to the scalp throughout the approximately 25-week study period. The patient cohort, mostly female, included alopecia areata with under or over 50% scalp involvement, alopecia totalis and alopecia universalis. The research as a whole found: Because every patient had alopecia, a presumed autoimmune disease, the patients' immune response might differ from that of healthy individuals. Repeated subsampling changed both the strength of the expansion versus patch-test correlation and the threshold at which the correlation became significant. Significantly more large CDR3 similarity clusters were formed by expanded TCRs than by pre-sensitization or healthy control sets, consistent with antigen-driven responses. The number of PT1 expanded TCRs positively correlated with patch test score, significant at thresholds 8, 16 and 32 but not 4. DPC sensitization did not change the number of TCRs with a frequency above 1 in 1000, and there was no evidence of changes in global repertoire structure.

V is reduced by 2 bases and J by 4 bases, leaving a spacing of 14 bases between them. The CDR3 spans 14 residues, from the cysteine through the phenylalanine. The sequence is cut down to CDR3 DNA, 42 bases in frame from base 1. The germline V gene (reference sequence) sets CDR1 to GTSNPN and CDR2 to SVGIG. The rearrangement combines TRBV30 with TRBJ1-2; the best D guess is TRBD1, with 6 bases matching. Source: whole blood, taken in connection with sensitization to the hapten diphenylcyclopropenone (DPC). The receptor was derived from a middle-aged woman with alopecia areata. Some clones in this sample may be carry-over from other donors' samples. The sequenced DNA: TGTGCCTGGAGTTTCCTGGACAGACTCTATGGCTACACCTTC. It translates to CAWSFLDRLYGYTF.